Listed here is a single TCR beta chain. The target of this receptor is not known. No base quality values were provided; no much bigger clone lies one nucleotide off. The data are from a study of blood T cell repertoires in COVID-19 (dated by TCRdb to 2020 to 2022). With regard to the full study: Collaborator samples came from the United States, Italy and Spain and covered acute and convalescent phases of COVID-19. The material from the prospective study consisted of cDNA or gDNA derived from T cells, B-cell-depleted T cells, or PBMCs. The dataset comprised deeply sampled blood TCRbeta repertoires from subjects exposed to, actively infected with, or recovered from COVID-19. The repertoires were made available in a free public database intended to serve as a resource for research on the immune response to SARS-CoV-2. Samples came from the ongoing ImmuneRACE study (first 160 participants) plus 1,254 subjects from 6 global collaborators. Sample metadata almost always included a de-identified subject ID, COVID-19 status, age in years and sex. Where available, HLA class I and class II types were obtained from metadata supplied by the sample provider rather than from assay-based typing.

Beyond this particular receptor, the publication reports: The amount of clinical and demographic metadata varied by source and participant and was provided uncurated.

In Seattle, one collaborating source enrolled patients while the infection was active and tracked those patients longitudinally over the course of disease. Whole blood was collected in K2EDTA tubes by collaborating institutions according to the institutions' own protocols. For TCRbeta analysis, collaborator samples were shipped as frozen whole blood, as isolated PBMCs, or as DNA extracted from either sample type. At the junction V is shortened by 3 bases and J by 6 bases; bases outside the gene matches: 9. The CDR3 spans 15 residues, from the cysteine through the phenylalanine. The sequence is cut down to CDR3 DNA, 45 bases in frame from base 1. From the germline V gene, CDR1 is SGDLS and CDR2 is YYNGEE. TCRbeta CDR3 regions were amplified from genomic DNA by means of the immunoSEQ Assay, a bias-controlled multiplex PCR. The original methods were these. Within the assay, amplification of reference gene primers was used to estimate how many nucleated cells each sample contained. Sequence reads were collapsed and filtered to measure the absolute abundance of every unique TCRbeta CDR3 rearrangement. For each sample, productive Simpson clonality was calculated by taking the square root of Simpson's diversity index across productive rearrangements. TCRdb took this table from immuneACCESS and kept in-frame rearrangements with V and J called. Such tables lack part of the clones; where checked against another copy, unresolved V genes explain under half of the gap, and the rest is unexplained. V, J and clone size were drawn from that table, and D and trimming were deduced from the DNA. The sample table lists 350,000 or so clones, about 92% of them with a count of one. The ten largest clones add up to roughly 4% of the sample.

This TCR was sampled from a woman in her sixties or seventies with COVID-19, enrolled during active disease. The chain is encoded by TRBV9 joined to TRBJ2-3; TRBD2 agrees with 8 junctional bases. Sequencing was performed on peripheral blood. CDR3 reads: CASSARSGLVDTQYF. In nucleotides, the sequence is TGTGCCAGCAGCGCCCGATCGGGACTAGTTGATACGCAGTATTTT.